This is a list of T cell receptor beta chains from one sample in a study of shared clonotypes between healthy human individuals. Produced via immunoSEQ multiplex PCR; TCRdb's table is partial and in-frame only. The top ten clones hold 0.37% of a sample with 2,500,000 or so clones, just under 95% of them seen once. The specimen was naive CD4+ T cells from PBMCs. These receptor sequences come from a man aged 18 to 29 in good health. Some clones in this sample may be carry-over from other donors' samples. Each CDR3 is given with its conserved first and last residue. Each record gives: V gene, J gene, clone size, D gene, CDR3 protein, CDR3 DNA. The D gene is left open where the match is weak. The size of a clone is reported for some rows only, either as once, few or many, or as a class for expanded clones.

TRBV6-5	TRBJ2-7	.	.	CASSYSGLNTYEQYF	TGTGCCAGCAGTTACTCGGGGCTAAACACCTACGAGCAGTACTTC
TRBV18	TRBJ2-3	.	.	CASSQGDTQYF	TGTGCCAGCTCGCAGGGCGATACGCAGTATTTT
TRBV1	TRBJ2-7	.	.	CTSSQKRAGHSYEQYF	TGCACCAGCAGCCAGAAAAGGGCGGGCCACTCCTACGAGCAGTACTTC
TRBV29-1	TRBJ2-3	.	.	CSVDIARDTQYF	TGCAGCGTTGACATAGCTCGCGATACGCAGTATTTT
TRBV7-8	TRBJ2-2	.	TRBD1	CASSTGQGANTGELFF	TGTGCCAGCAGCACGGGACAGGGGGCGAATACCGGGGAGCTGTTTTTT
TRBV4-1	TRBJ1-3	.	.	CASSQEGLVGVAGNTIYF	TGCGCCAGCAGCCAAGAAGGTTTGGTCGGGGTAGCTGGAAACACCATATATTTT
TRBV19	TRBJ2-3	.	TRBD1	CASSMRGDRSTDTQYF	TGTGCCAGTAGTATGAGGGGGGACAGGAGCACAGATACGCAGTATTTT
TRBV28	TRBJ2-7	.	.	CASSLRAGRSYEQYF	TGTGCCAGCAGCCTCAGGGCGGGGAGATCCTACGAGCAGTACTTC
TRBV2	TRBJ1-1	.	.	CASSEAGGEANTEAFF	TGTGCCAGCAGTGAAGCCGGTGGGGAAGCGAACACTGAAGCTTTCTTT
TRBV5-1	TRBJ1-3	.	.	CASKQSSGNTIYF	TGCGCCAGCAAACAGAGCTCTGGAAACACCATATATTTT
TRBV6-1	TRBJ2-7	.	.	CASRMAGTDYEQYF	TGTGCCAGCAGGATGGCCGGGACGGACTACGAGCAGTACTTC
TRBV2	TRBJ2-5	.	TRBD1	CATVGDRGSQETQYF	TGTGCCACCGTCGGGGACAGGGGAAGCCAAGAGACCCAGTACTTC
TRBV5-1	TRBJ1-4	.	.	CASRKQPSGEKLFF	TGCGCCAGCAGGAAGCAGCCCTCGGGTGAAAAACTGTTTTTT
TRBV2	TRBJ2-7	.	.	CASSVEDYEQYF	TGTGCCAGCAGTGTGGAGGACTACGAGCAGTACTTC
TRBV5-1	TRBJ2-7	.	TRBD1	CASSLEDRGDEQYF	TGCGCCAGCAGCTTGGAGGACAGGGGGGACGAGCAGTACTTC
TRBV4-2	TRBJ1-2	.	.	CASSQPKGSYGYTF	TGTGCCAGCAGCCAACCCAAGGGCAGTTATGGCTACACCTTC
TRBV5-6	TRBJ2-1	.	TRBD2	CASSLQREGRINEQFF	TGTGCCAGCAGCTTACAGCGGGAGGGCCGGATCAATGAGCAGTTCTTC
TRBV6-5	TRBJ2-7	.	.	CASSYPLGALGGEQYF	TGTGCCAGCAGCTACCCCCTAGGCGCGTTAGGGGGCGAGCAGTACTTC
TRBV6-5	TRBJ1-5	.	.	CASAGTINQPQHF	TGTGCCAGCGCCGGGACCATTAATCAGCCCCAGCATTTT
TRBV7-3	TRBJ2-1	.	TRBD2	CASSRIPGLASNEQFF	TGTGCCAGCAGTCGAATACCGGGACTAGCGAGCAATGAGCAGTTCTTC
TRBV6-1	TRBJ2-2	.	.	CASRTGTRDTGELFF	TGTGCCAGCAGAACCGGGACAAGGGACACCGGGGAGCTGTTTTTT
TRBV5-8	TRBJ1-5	.	.	CASSLQTDQPQHF	TGTGCCAGCAGCTTGCAGACGGATCAGCCCCAGCATTTT
TRBV19	TRBJ1-2	.	.	CASSPFPRMGYGYTF	TGTGCCAGTAGTCCCTTCCCGAGGATGGGCTATGGCTACACCTTC
TRBV5-1	TRBJ1-4	few	.	CASSPAGREGEKLFF	TGCGCCAGCAGCCCGGCGGGCAGGGAGGGTGAAAAACTGTTTTTT
TRBV19	TRBJ2-3	.	TRBD1	CASSSKTGSLTDTQYF	TGTGCCAGTAGCTCTAAGACAGGGTCCCTTACAGATACGCAGTATTTT
TRBV28	TRBJ2-5	.	TRBD1	CASRLRTGTYQETQYF	TGTGCCAGCAGACTACGGACAGGGACGTACCAAGAGACCCAGTACTTC
TRBV9	TRBJ2-3	once	.	CASSAQLAPDTQYF	TGTGCCAGCAGCGCCCAACTAGCTCCTGATACGCAGTATTTT
TRBV5-1	TRBJ2-7	.	.	CASSLAGVTGSNEQYF	TGCGCCAGCAGCTTGGCGGGGGTCACAGGATCAAACGAGCAGTACTTC
TRBV6-5	TRBJ1-1	.	.	CASTPAGFTEAFF	TGTGCCAGCACCCCAGCGGGGTTTACTGAAGCTTTCTTT
TRBV30	TRBJ1-1	.	TRBD1	CAWARQGATEAFF	TGTGCCTGGGCACGACAGGGCGCTACTGAAGCTTTCTTT
TRBV6-6	TRBJ1-2	.	.	CASEMGGANNYGYTF	TGTGCCAGCGAGATGGGGGGAGCCAATAACTATGGCTACACCTTC
TRBV19	TRBJ2-3	.	.	CASSTKTDTQYF	TGTGCCAGTAGCACGAAGACAGATACGCAGTATTTT
TRBV7-2	TRBJ1-2	.	.	CASSLVGSPSVYGYTF	TGTGCCAGCAGCTTAGTGGGGAGCCCCTCCGTCTATGGCTACACCTTC
TRBV19	TRBJ1-1	.	.	CASSIDGRRNTEAFF	TGTGCCAGTAGTATAGATGGGAGGAGGAACACTGAAGCTTTCTTT
TRBV6-4	TRBJ2-3	.	TRBD2	CASARTPSGSTDTQYF	TGTGCCAGCGCCCGTACTCCTAGCGGGAGCACAGATACGCAGTATTTT
TRBV20-1	TRBJ1-1	.	TRBD1	CSARTGGTAFF	TGCAGTGCCAGGACAGGGGGAACAGCTTTCTTT
TRBV28	TRBJ2-1	.	.	CASTPPRNDINEQFF	TGTGCCAGCACCCCCCCGAGAAACGACATCAATGAGCAGTTCTTC
TRBV7-9	TRBJ2-5	.	TRBD2	CASSSLTSGRARRLETQYF	TGTGCCAGCAGCTCCCTGACTAGCGGGAGGGCCAGGAGGCTAGAGACCCAGTACTTC
TRBV4-3	TRBJ1-6	.	TRBD1	CASSQDLPYGTAYLQPLHF	TGCGCCAGCAGCCAAGATCTCCCCTATGGGACAGCCTATCTTCAACCCCTCCACTTT
TRBV28	TRBJ2-1	.	.	CASSFGYPYNEQFF	TGTGCCAGCAGTTTCGGGTATCCCTACAATGAGCAGTTCTTC
TRBV28	TRBJ1-1	.	.	CASRLPGGMNTEAFF	TGTGCCAGCAGACTCCCGGGGGGCATGAACACTGAAGCTTTCTTT